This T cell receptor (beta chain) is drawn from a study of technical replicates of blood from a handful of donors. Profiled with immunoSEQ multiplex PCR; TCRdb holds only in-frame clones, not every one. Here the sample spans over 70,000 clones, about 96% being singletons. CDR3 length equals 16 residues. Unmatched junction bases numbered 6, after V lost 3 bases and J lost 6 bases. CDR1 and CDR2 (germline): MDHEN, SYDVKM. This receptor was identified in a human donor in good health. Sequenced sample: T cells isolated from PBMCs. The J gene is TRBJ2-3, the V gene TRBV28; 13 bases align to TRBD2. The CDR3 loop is CASSFVGTSGMDTQYF. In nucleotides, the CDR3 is TGTGCCAGCAGTTTCGTCGGGACTAGCGGGATGGATACGCAGTATTTT.